The 20 T cell receptor beta chains reported below all come from one sample, sequenced in a study of spatial heterogeneity in lung cancer. TCRdb analysed the 5' RACE reads with MiXCR anew, one entry per CDR3 protein. The data show 10,000 to 15,000 distinct CDR3 sequences, with around 6.3% seen just once and approximately 3.5% held by the top ten. Time point reported: sample taken at primary tumor resection. The study, taken as a whole, reports: Within tumors, counts of expanded alpha and beta TCRs tracked tumor mutation counts.

Their target antigens are unknown. The sequences come from lung tumor tissue, collected at surgery. The source is a female donor with early-stage non-small cell lung cancer.

The table lists this clonotype with many counts. J is TRBJ2-3 and V is TRBV28; 12 bases align to TRBD2. Germline loops: CDR1 MDHEN, CDR2 SYDVKM. V dropped 6 bases and J dropped 2; count of bases not matched to a gene: 3. The CDR3 covers 15 residues. The CDR3 is CASSRTSGTTDTQYF. CDR3 nucleotide sequence: TGTGCCAGCAGCCGGACTAGCGGGACCACAGATACGCAGTATTTT.

This clonotype was counted ten times or more. The rearrangement uses TRBV7-2 and TRBJ2-5, with D possibly TRBD2 on 6 matching bases. Trimming took off 5 bases at V and 4 bases at J, with 11 bases between the two ends. This CDR3 is 13 amino acids long. Germline CDR1 and CDR2: SGHTA and FQGNSA. The CDR3: CASSAGLRETQYF. CDR3 nucleotides: TGTGCCAGCAGCGCGGGACTTAGAGAGACCCAGTACTTC.

In its sample, this clonotype ranks as medium-sized (0.01 to 0.1%). V usage is TRBV11-2 and J usage is TRBJ2-6; 10 positions match TRBD1. Germline V gene data show CDR1 as SGHAT and CDR2 as FQNNGV. The CDR3 contains 16 residues. Trimming cost V 5 bases and J 2 bases; bases outside gene matches: 3. The CDR3 sequence: CASSMTGGAGANVLTF. As DNA, the CDR3 is TGTGCCAGCAGCATGACAGGGGGCGCTGGGGCCAACGTCCTGACTTTC.

This clonotype was recorded at least ten times. The chain links TRBV18 to TRBJ2-7, with 12 bases identical to TRBD2. The CDR3 runs 15 residues. Per germline, CDR1 KGHSH and CDR2 LQKENI. V shed 4 bases, J shed 4 bases, and the junction held 5 bases outside the gene matches. CDR3 sequence: CASSRLAGAPYEQYF. The DNA of the CDR3 is TGTGCCAGCTCACGACTAGCGGGAGCGCCGTACGAGCAGTACTTC. Together with reference TRBV18 and TRBJ2-7, the CDR3 gives the full variable domain: NAGVMQNPRHLVRRRGQEARLRCSPMKGHSHVYWYRQLPEEGLKFMVYLQKENIIDESGMPKERFSAEFPKEGPSILRIQQVVRGDSAAYFCASSRLAGAPYEQYFGPGTRLTVT.

This clonotype is labeled medium-sized. The V call is TRBV6-6, the J call TRBJ1-4; a possible D gene is TRBD1 (6 bases). This CDR3 contains 12 residues. V gave up 5 bases and J gave up 8 bases, with 9 bases separating them. From germline, CDR1 is MNHNY and CDR2 SVGAGI (reference sequence). The CDR3 sequence is CASSRGGEKLFF. CDR3 coding DNA: TGTGCCAGCAGTAGGGGGGGAGAAAAACTGTTTTTT.

This clonotype is termed medium-sized. The chain links TRBV6-2 or TRBV6-3 to TRBJ1-2, with no clear D. The V end was cut by 6 bases, the J end by 2 bases, with 13 bases between. The CDR3 has 14 amino acids. Germline V CDR1 and CDR2: MNHEY, SVGEGT. This chain's CDR3 is CASSRSSGNYGYTF. The CDR3 coding sequence is TGTGCCAGCAGCCGATCCTCCGGGAACTATGGCTACACCTTC.

This clonotype was found many times. The V gene is TRBV5-1, the J gene TRBJ2-1; 13 bases are a match to TRBD2. Trimming took 3 bases from V and 0 from J; bases not matched to a gene: 3. This CDR3 has 17 amino acids. CDR1 is SGHRS, CDR2 YFSETQ, per germline. This chain's CDR3 is CASSWTSGSPSYNEQFF. In DNA, the CDR3 is TGCGCCAGCAGCTGGACTAGCGGGAGCCCCTCCTACAATGAGCAGTTCTTC.

This clonotype was seen a few times. The chain uses TRBV28 and TRBJ1-3; D may be TRBD1 (5 bases). From germline, CDR1 is MDHEN and CDR2 SYDVKM. The CDR3 consists of 15 residues. V dropped 8 bases and J dropped 4 bases, with 18 bases sitting between them. The CDR3 nucleotides are TGTGCCAGCGGGGCGGTCGACGCGGCGGGAAACACCATATATTTT. This sequence encodes CASGAVDAAGNTIYF.

In its sample, this clonotype was seen a few times. The V call is TRBV5-5, the J call TRBJ2-3, with TRBD2 matching over 9 bases. Germline CDR1 reads SGHKS; CDR2 reads YYEKEE (reference sequence). J gave up 2 bases and V 4 bases, and 11 bases lay outside the gene matches. The CDR3 runs 17 residues. CDR3 sequence: CASSPILTSGYTDTQYF. The CDR3 region has the DNA TGTGCCAGCAGCCCCATCCTCACTAGCGGGTACACAGATACGCAGTATTTT.

The table lists this clonotype with many counts. This chain joins TRBV7-9 and TRBJ1-4; 8 bases fit TRBD1. This CDR3 is built from 14 residues. Germline loops: CDR1 SEHNR, CDR2 FQNEAQ (reference sequence). V lost 5 bases to trimming and J lost 8 bases; unmatched junction nucleotides: 7. The CDR3 sequence: CASSPGQGYEKLFF. CDR3 DNA sequence: TGTGCCAGCAGCCCCGGACAGGGCTACGAAAAACTGTTTTTT.

The table lists this clonotype with many counts. The J gene is TRBJ1-2, the V gene TRBV7-8; 8 bases are a match to TRBD1. After removal of 5 bases from V and 4 bases from J, the junction contained 3 bases not matched to a gene. The CDR3 is 13 amino acids. Germline CDR1 is SGHVS and CDR2 is FQNEAQ. CDR3 loop: CASSTTGGYGYTF. The CDR3 nucleotides are TGTGCCAGCAGCACCACAGGGGGCTATGGCTACACCTTC.

The chain recombines TRBV7-8 with TRBJ1-5; D unresolved. CDR1 is SGHVS, CDR2 FQNEAQ, per germline. The CDR3 is 15 amino acids. V lost 3 bases to trimming and J lost 1 base, with 10 bases between them. The DNA for the CDR3 is TGTGCCAGCAGCTTTCAACTTGGAAGCAATCAGCCCCAGCATTTT. Translating it yields CASSFQLGSNQPQHF.

The sample holds many counts of this clonotype. The chain recombines TRBV13 with TRBJ2-5, with D possibly being TRBD1 (5 bases). This CDR3 is built from 13 residues. In germline, CDR1 is PRHDT, CDR2 FYEKMQ (reference sequence). Between the trimmed V and J ends, which lost 5 bases and 7 bases, there was a span of 14 bases. CDR3 DNA sequence: TGTGCCAGCAGCCAAAGTGGACACCCGACCCAGTACTTC. Translated: CASSQSGHPTQYF.

This clonotype was observed many times. The chain has TRBV28 and TRBJ2-1; D gene uncertain. The germline gives CDR1 MDHEN, CDR2 SYDVKM. V was trimmed by 3 bases and J by 5 bases, leaving 5 bases between them. This CDR3 spans 12 amino acids. As DNA, the CDR3 is TGTGCCAGCAGTTTTCTCCACAATGAGCAGTTCTTC. Amino acids: CASSFLHNEQFF.

This clonotype qualifies as medium-sized (0.01 to 0.1%). V is TRBV20-1 and J is TRBJ2-1; D is possibly TRBD2 (6 bases). With 5 bases removed from V and 5 bases from J, the gap between germline ends came to 13 bases. This CDR3 comprises 13 residues. The V gene's germline CDR1 is DFQATT and CDR2 SNEGSKA (reference sequence). The CDR3 sequence is CSARSGLNNEQFF. In nucleotides, the CDR3 is TGCAGTGCTCGGAGCGGGCTAAACAATGAGCAGTTCTTC.

This clonotype was seen repeatedly, ten times or more. V usage is TRBV6-2 or TRBV6-3 and J usage is TRBJ2-4, with TRBD2 as a possible D gene (5 bases). With 5 bases removed from V and 6 bases from J, the gap between germline ends came to 5 bases. The CDR3 contains 11 residues. The germline gives CDR1 MNHEY, CDR2 SVGEGT. The CDR3 sequence: CASSSGNIQYF. Here the CDR3 DNA reads TGTGCCAGCAGTAGCGGAAACATTCAGTACTTC.

Many counts were recorded for this clonotype. The V gene is TRBV6-2 or TRBV6-3, the J gene TRBJ2-2; D is ambiguous. Germline V gives CDR1 MNHEY, CDR2 SVGEGT. This CDR3 region has 12 residues. The V gene lost 2 bases and the J gene lost 13 bases, with 11 bases spanning the gap. CDR3 bases: TGTGCCAGCAGTTACGGACCCGGACGGCTGTTTTTT. Protein: CASSYGPGRLFF.

The table lists this clonotype with many counts. The genes are TRBV19 and TRBJ2-3, with TRBD1 matching 8 bases. The CDR3 extends over 15 amino acids. The germline CDR1 and CDR2 sequences are LNHDA and SQIVND (reference sequence). After removal of 3 bases from V and 4 bases from J, the junction contained 6 bases not matched to a gene. The CDR3 bases are TGTGCCAGTAGTATGGGCAGGGGGCCGGCAGATACGCAGTATTTT. It is translated as CASSMGRGPADTQYF.

In this sample, this clonotype turned up many times. The gene calls are TRBV20-1 and TRBJ2-1, with D perhaps matching TRBD2 (6 bases). This CDR3 has 15 amino acids. With 6 bases removed from V and 8 bases from J, the gap between germline ends came to 23 bases. Germline V lookup: CDR1 DFQATT, CDR2 SNEGSKA (reference sequence). The CDR3 sequence: CSAETRDWYRYEQFF. DNA of the CDR3: TGCAGTGCAGAGACCAGGGACTGGTACCGGTATGAGCAGTTCTTC.

This clonotype was seen ten or more times. CDR3 DNA: TGTGCCACCAGTGCGGACAAGCCTTGGTCGAACACCGGGGAGCTGTTTTTT. As protein: CATSADKPWSNTGELFF. The J gene is TRBJ2-2, the V gene TRBV24-1; maybe TRBD1 (5 bases). Germline CDR1 reads KGHDR; CDR2 reads SFDVKD. CDR3 size: 17 residues. V was trimmed by 5 bases and J by 0 bases, leaving 15 bases between them.